These 32 T cell receptor beta chains were all obtained from the same sample, sequenced in a study of T cell repertoires in cytomegalovirus infection. For these TCRs, the target antigens are not known. Each CDR3 protein gets one entry after TCRdb re-called the reads with MiXCR. The sample holds about 830,000 distinct CDR3 sequences, about 33% seen once. Sequencing used cultured CD8+ T cells from PBMCs, obtained from culture after CMV antigen stimulation. These receptors came from a human donor in good health (CMV status not recorded). Some clones in this sample may be carry-over from other donors' samples.

This clonotype was counted many times. DNA for the CDR3: TGTGCCAGCAGAAAAGGGGTGCCCGGGGGGCGAGAGACCCAGTACTTC. Translation gives CASRKGVPGGRETQYF. The rearrangement joins TRBV7-2 to TRBJ2-5; possibly TRBD2 for D (7 bases). The CDR3 spans 16 residues. V was trimmed by 6 bases and J by 4 bases, leaving 21 bases between them. Germline CDR1 is SGHTA and CDR2 is FQGNSA. Drawing the rest from reference TRBV7-2 and TRBJ2-5, the complete variable domain is GAGVSQSPSNKVTEKGKDVELRCDPISGHTALYWYRQSLGQGLEFLIYFQGNSAPDKSGLPSDRFSAERTGGSVSTLTIQRTQQEDSAVYLCASRKGVPGGRETQYFGPGTRLLVL.

This clonotype showed up just a few times. This sequence joins TRBV7-6 and TRBJ1-1; TRBD1 aligns across 7 bases. V lost 0 bases and J lost 4; bases outside the gene matches: 11. The germline CDR1 and CDR2 sequences are SGHVS and FNYEAQ. This CDR3 has 17 amino acids. The CDR3 nucleotides are TGTGCCAGCAGCTTAGCTCAAGACAGGGTGATGGCCACTGAAGCTTTCTTT. This gives the protein CASSLAQDRVMATEAFF.

This clonotype appeared many times. The chain has TRBV27 and TRBJ2-3, with 8 bases identical to TRBD1. The V segment lost 2 bases and the J segment 6 bases; nucleotides outside the gene matches: 13. This CDR3 is built from 17 residues. Germline V lookup: CDR1 MNHEY, CDR2 SMNVEV (reference sequence). The DNA for the CDR3 is TGTGCCAGCAGTTTACAAGAGTTGTCAGGGGGCTCGGATACGCAGTATTTT. The encoded protein is CASSLQELSGGSDTQYF.

V usage is TRBV6-1 and J usage is TRBJ1-4; D might be TRBD1 (6 bases). Trimming shortened V by 6 bases and J by 8 bases, and 19 bases separated the two germline ends. Germline CDR1 reads MNHNS; CDR2 reads SASEGT. This CDR3 comprises 15 residues. The CDR3 is CASRPIDGGGEKLFF. The CDR3 DNA reads TGTGCCAGCAGACCTATTGACGGGGGCGGGGAAAAACTGTTTTTT.

This chain uses TRBV7-9 with TRBJ1-4, with no clear D. Germline V lookup: CDR1 SEHNR, CDR2 FQNEAQ (reference sequence). This CDR3 comprises 15 residues. V shed 5 bases and J shed 0 bases, with 10 bases lying between them. The CDR3 here is CASSPPGATNEKLFF. As DNA, the CDR3 is TGTGCCAGCAGCCCCCCCGGGGCAACTAATGAAAAACTGTTTTTT.

Notes on this clonotype: This could be a read error, since a much larger clone is one nucleotide away. This chain uses TRBV7-8 with TRBJ2-2; TRBD1 aligns across 8 bases. Germline V CDR1 and CDR2: SGHVS, FQNEAQ. V dropped 2 bases and J dropped 4; count of bases not matched to a gene: 6. The CDR3 totals 16 residues. In nucleotides, the CDR3 is TGTGCCAGCAGCTTATTAGAACAGGGGGGCACCGGGGAGCTGTTTTTT. Its translation is CASSLLEQGGTGELFF.

The sample holds a few counts of this clonotype. This chain's CDR3 is CASSIPTGLEYEKLFF. For the CDR3, the DNA is TGTGCCAGTAGTATCCCCACAGGGCTCGAGTATGAAAAACTGTTTTTT. V is TRBV19 and J is TRBJ1-4, with D possibly being TRBD1 (6 bases). The CDR3 is 16 residues long. Between the trimmed V and J ends, which lost 3 bases and 6 bases, there was a span of 17 bases. CDR1 LNHDA and CDR2 SQIVND come from the germline V gene (reference sequence).

The rearrangement uses TRBV7-9 and TRBJ1-4, with a possible D match to TRBD1 (5 bases). Germline V gene sequence: CDR1 SEHNR, CDR2 FQNEAQ (reference sequence). Trimming took off 7 bases at V and 7 bases at J, with 13 bases between the two ends. This CDR3 spans 13 amino acids. The CDR3 nucleotides read TGTGCCAGCAAACGACAGACGGGTGAAAAACTGTTTTTT. Its translation is CASKRQTGEKLFF.

The V and J genes are TRBV28 and TRBJ1-5; D might be TRBD1 (5 bases). Germline CDR1 and CDR2: MDHEN and SYDVKM. There are 15 residues in the CDR3. Trimming removed 5 bases at V and 3 bases at J, with 14 bases between. CDR3 sequence: CASSRGDDHNQPQHF. The DNA of the CDR3 is TGTGCCAGCAGTCGGGGGGACGATCACAATCAGCCCCAGCATTTT.

This clonotype occurred a few times. The chain is built from TRBV7-6 and TRBJ1-5, with D perhaps matching TRBD1 (5 bases). V lost 2 bases and J 9 bases, leaving 23 bases between the germline ends. This CDR3 spans 17 amino acids. Germline CDR1 is SGHVS and CDR2 is FNYEAQ. CDR3 loop: CASSLYLGLPGHRPQHF. Written as DNA, the CDR3 is TGTGCCAGCAGCTTATATTTGGGGCTCCCAGGTCATCGGCCCCAGCATTTT.

This clonotype has only a few counts. The CDR3 loop reads CASSQDYGASGEKRSTGELFF. CDR3 in DNA: TGTGCCAGCAGCCAAGATTATGGGGCTAGCGGGGAGAAGAGAAGCACCGGGGAGCTGTTTTTT. The gene calls are TRBV14 and TRBJ2-2, with 9 positions matching TRBD2. V dropped 0 bases and J dropped 4; count of bases not matched to a gene: 18. The length of the CDR3 is 21 residues. The germline gives CDR1 SGHDN, CDR2 FVKESK.

This clonotype occurred a few times. This chain uses TRBV6-5 with TRBJ1-2; the match to TRBD1 covers 7 bases. This CDR3 has 19 amino acids. Germline loops: CDR1 MNHEY, CDR2 SVGAGI. The V and J ends lost 0 bases and 0 bases, in that order; junction bases with no gene match: 13. DNA for the CDR3: TGTGCCAGCAGTTACTCGATTGCCGAGACAGGGTCCTCTAACTATGGCTACACCTTC. The encoded protein is CASSYSIAETGSSNYGYTF.

Turning to this clonotype: One junction end disagrees with the germline gene, perhaps due to a read error. V is TRBV19 and J is TRBJ1-6; D unresolved. Germline V gene sequence: CDR1 LNHDA, CDR2 SQIVND (reference sequence). The CDR3 is 15 residues long. DNA of the CDR3: TGTGCCAGTACCATTGGGCGCTCCTATAATTCACCCCTCCGCTTT. Translated, it gives CASTIGRSYNSPLRF.

The chain links TRBV27 to TRBJ2-5; 12 bases fit TRBD2. V shed 5 bases, J shed 0 bases, and the junction held 7 bases outside the gene matches. The CDR3 extends over 17 amino acids. Germline V gives CDR1 MNHEY, CDR2 SMNVEV (reference sequence). The CDR3 nucleotides are TGTGCCAGCAGTCCCCGACTAGCGGGGGCGCACCAAGAGACCCAGTACTTC. It is translated as CASSPRLAGAHQETQYF.

This clonotype came up many times. V is TRBV12-3 or TRBV12-4 and J is TRBJ2-2; 10 nucleotides match TRBD2. There are 16 residues in the CDR3. V lost 5 bases to trimming and J lost 6 bases; unmatched junction nucleotides: 9. The CDR3 loop is CASSKHLLAGAGELFF. The DNA for the CDR3 is TGTGCCAGCAGTAAACATCTGCTAGCGGGGGCCGGGGAGCTGTTTTTT.

The rearrangement uses TRBV29-1 and TRBJ1-4; TRBD1 agrees at 9 bases. V dropped 0 bases and J dropped 4; count of bases not matched to a gene: 3. CDR3 size: 15 residues. Germline values: CDR1 SQVTM, CDR2 ANQGSEA. The CDR3 is CSVEDLDRGNEKLFF. CDR3 DNA: TGCAGCGTTGAAGACCTGGACAGGGGTAATGAAAAACTGTTTTTT.

This clonotype was found a few times. This chain uses TRBV7-6 with TRBJ2-7; the D call may be TRBD1 or TRBD2 (6 bases each). This CDR3 spans 14 amino acids. Trimming cost V 3 bases and J 3 bases, with 12 bases left between them. Germline V lookup: CDR1 SGHVS, CDR2 FNYEAQ. The CDR3 sequence is CASSLEGDIYEQYF. The CDR3 nucleotides read TGTGCCAGCAGCTTGGAGGGGGACATCTACGAGCAGTACTTC.

This clonotype was seen once. This may arise from a read error, as a much more abundant clone is one base away. For the CDR3, the DNA is TGTGCCAGCAGCTTAGTCGCGGGGGGACTCACAGATACGCAGTATTTT. It codes for CASSLVAGGLTDTQYF. The chain combines TRBV7-8 with TRBJ2-3; 8 nucleotides line up with TRBD2. The germline gives CDR1 SGHVS, CDR2 FQNEAQ. This CDR3 is 16 amino acids long. V was clipped by 1 base and J by 2 bases; unmatched bases: 5.

This clonotype has just a few counts. The chain has TRBV28 and TRBJ1-4; a weak D match, TRBD1 (6 bases). This CDR3 has 15 residues. V shed 2 bases and J shed 3 bases, with 10 bases lying between them. Per germline, CDR1 MDHEN and CDR2 SYDVKM. The CDR3 is CASSLDGGPNEKLFF. CDR3 DNA: TGTGCCAGCAGTTTAGACGGGGGGCCTAATGAAAAACTGTTTTTT.

The gene calls are TRBV19 and TRBJ1-1, with a possible D match to TRBD1 (5 bases). The CDR3 contains 14 residues. CDR1 LNHDA and CDR2 SQIVND come from the germline V gene (reference sequence). V was trimmed by 8 bases and J by 4 bases, leaving 17 bases between them. Here the CDR3 reads CASYGGWMGTEAFF. DNA of the CDR3: TGTGCCAGTTACGGGGGGTGGATGGGCACTGAAGCTTTCTTT.

The chain links TRBV20-1 to TRBJ1-3; D is undetermined. V was pared by 7 bases and J by 0 bases, with 10 bases between. Germline loops: CDR1 DFQATT, CDR2 SNEGSKA (reference sequence). The CDR3 runs 13 residues. CDR3 coding DNA: TGCAGTGGGAAGGCCCTCTCTGGAAACACCATATATTTT. Its protein is CSGKALSGNTIYF.

This clonotype has at least ten counts. The rearrangement links TRBV7-6 to TRBJ2-3; no reliable D call. The CDR3 has 15 amino acids. V lost 1 base and J lost 5, with 13 bases in between. Germline V lookup: CDR1 SGHVS, CDR2 FNYEAQ. DNA of the CDR3: TGTGCCAGCAGCTTAGAGGTCTCGATGGGAGATACGCAGTATTTT. It translates to CASSLEVSMGDTQYF.

This clonotype has only a few counts. J is TRBJ2-7 and V is TRBV7-9; 9 bases are shared with TRBD1. The V and J ends lost 5 bases and 5 bases, in that order; junction bases with no gene match: 10. This CDR3 is built from 15 residues. CDR1 SEHNR and CDR2 FQNEAQ come from the germline V gene (reference sequence). DNA of the CDR3: TGTGCCAGCAGCGCCACCGGGACAGGGCCTCACGAGCAGTACGTC. Protein: CASSATGTGPHEQYV.

This clonotype was found a few times. The rearrangement uses TRBV7-6 and TRBJ2-2; D is perhaps TRBD1 or TRBD2 (7 bases each). V lost 6 bases and J lost 3, with 20 bases in between. The CDR3 loop spans 17 amino acids. From germline, CDR1 is SGHVS and CDR2 FNYEAQ. The CDR3 here is CASSRPSGTDYTGELFF. The CDR3 nucleotides are TGTGCCAGCAGTCGGCCGAGCGGGACAGATTACACCGGGGAGCTGTTTTTT.

This clonotype was counted a few times. The chain recombines TRBV4-1 with TRBJ2-1; TRBD2 agrees at 10 bases. Germline V gives CDR1 MGHRA, CDR2 YSYEKL. The CDR3 runs to 15 residues. Unmatched junction bases numbered 5, after V lost 4 bases and J lost 5 bases. The CDR3 DNA reads TGCGCCAGCAGCCGTCTAGCGGGGGACAACAATGAGCAGTTCTTC. This codes for CASSRLAGDNNEQFF.

This clonotype came up many times. The V call is TRBV27, the J call TRBJ2-7; no firm D call. Germline CDR1 MNHEY, CDR2 SMNVEV (reference sequence). V was trimmed by 8 bases and J by 0 bases, leaving 8 bases between them. This CDR3 has 12 amino acids. CDR3 region: CASSPNSYEQYF. In DNA, the CDR3 is TGTGCCAGCTCACCGAACTCCTACGAGCAGTACTTC.

The sample holds a few counts of this clonotype. The chain joins TRBV6-6 to TRBJ2-4, with D perhaps TRBD1 or TRBD2 (5 bases each). The V end was cut by 0 bases, the J end by 8 bases, with 20 bases between. The CDR3 has 17 residues. From germline, CDR1 is MNHNY and CDR2 SVGAGI (reference sequence). DNA for the CDR3: TGTGCCAGCAGTTACTCGACGGTTGCAGGGAGTCAGGACATTCAGTACTTC. This translates into CASSYSTVAGSQDIQYF.

Remarks on this clonotype: The junction does not match germline at one end; this may be a read error. The rearrangement links TRBV6-1 to TRBJ2-5; TRBD2 matches at 11 bases. Germline assignment: CDR1 MNHNS and CDR2 SASEGT. This CDR3 region has 11 residues. The CDR3: CASSETSGTFF. DNA for the CDR3: TGTGCCAGCAGTGAGACTAGCGGGACTTTCTTC.

In the case of this clonotype: At one end the junction does not follow the germline gene, possibly because of a read error. The chain employs TRBV2 and TRBJ2-1; D assignment may be TRBD1 or TRBD2 (5 bases each). The CDR3 is 10 residues long. Germline V CDR1 and CDR2: SNHLY, FYNNEI. The CDR3 reads CTSFGGEQFF. CDR3 nucleotide sequence: TGTACCAGCTTTGGGGGTGAGCAGTTCTTC.

The sample holds many counts of this clonotype. This sequence joins TRBV7-9 and TRBJ1-5, with a weak D call TRBD1 (5 bases). In germline, CDR1 is SEHNR, CDR2 FQNEAQ (reference sequence). V gave up 0 bases and J gave up 7 bases, with 13 bases separating them. This CDR3 comprises 15 residues. CDR3 sequence reads: CASSLAGEARQPQHF. The CDR3 bases are TGTGCCAGCAGCTTAGCAGGGGAAGCCAGGCAGCCCCAGCATTTT.

The chain combines TRBV7-6 with TRBJ2-1; 10 bases agree with TRBD2. Trimming took 3 bases from V and 7 from J; bases not matched to a gene: 9. CDR1 and CDR2 from the germline V gene are SGHVS and FNYEAQ. The CDR3 is made up of 16 amino acids. Here the CDR3 DNA reads TGTGCCAGCAGCTTGACACCTAGCGGGGGCCCTAATGAGCAGTTCTTC. Encoded protein: CASSLTPSGGPNEQFF.

This clonotype has ten or more counts. The rearrangement links TRBV6-2 or TRBV6-3 to TRBJ1-1, with D unresolved. Germline CDR1 and CDR2: MNHEY and SVGEGT. This CDR3 comprises 12 residues. The V end lost 6 bases, the J end lost 4 bases, and 9 bases lay between the germline ends. The CDR3 reads CASSRWGTEAFF. The CDR3 bases are TGTGCCAGCAGCAGGTGGGGCACTGAAGCTTTCTTT.